The rows below give T cell receptor beta chains drawn from one sample of a study of blood T cell repertoires in COVID-19. Assay used: immunoSEQ multiplex PCR; TCRdb lists only in-frame clones, some missing. The sample yields hundreds of thousands of clones, about 84% seen once. The sequencing input was PBMCs or T cells enriched from blood (not recorded which). These receptors came from a woman aged 45-60 years who had recovered from COVID-19. Each CDR3 is given with its conserved first and last residue. D genes are given only for firm matches. Expanded clones are given a class, and other clones once, few, many or no size at all.

d_call	v_call	j_call	cdr3_length	clone_size	cdr3_nt	cdr3_aa
TRBD2	TRBV3-1/TRBV3-2	TRBJ2-1	15	once	TGTGCCAGCAGCCAAGATCAAGGACTAGCGGGAGCCCCGGTCTTC	CASSQDQGLAGAPVF
TRBD2	TRBV7-2	TRBJ2-1	15	-	TGTGCCAGCAGCGCCACTAGCGAAACCTACAATGAGCAGTTCTTC	CASSATSETYNEQFF
TRBD2	TRBV29-1	TRBJ2-1	14	-	TGCAGCCACGGCCTAGCGGGAGTGGGTAATGAGCAGTTCTTC	CSHGLAGVGNEQFF
-	TRBV6-1	TRBJ2-3	16	-	TGTGCCAGCAGTGAAGCGCGACACCTTAGCACAGATACGCAGTATTTT	CASSEARHLSTDTQYF
TRBD2	TRBV6-2/TRBV6-3	TRBJ2-3	15	-	TGTGCCAGCAGGCCTAGCGGGGGGGCTTTTGATACGCAGTATTTT	CASRPSGGAFDTQYF
-	TRBV6-2/TRBV6-3	TRBJ1-5	15	-	TGTGCCAGCAGTTATTCAGCGACGGGCAATCAGCCCCAGCATTTT	CASSYSATGNQPQHF
TRBD1	TRBV2	TRBJ1-6	15	-	TGTGCCAGCAGTCGGACAGGGGAGGGCAATTCACCCCTCCACTTT	CASSRTGEGNSPLHF
TRBD1	TRBV13	TRBJ1-1	15	-	TGTGCCAGCAGCTTGATACAGGGGATGATGACTGAAGCTTTCTTT	CASSLIQGMMTEAFF
TRBD2	TRBV14	TRBJ2-7	17	-	TGTGCCAGCAGCCTCTTACCCGGGACTAGCGGTCCCTACGAGCAGTACTTC	CASSLLPGTSGPYEQYF
TRBD2	TRBV28	TRBJ2-3	15	-	TGTGCCAGCCCTCCTAGCGGGAGTGTGACAGATACGCAGTATTTT	CASPPSGSVTDTQYF
-	TRBV7-2	TRBJ2-3	13	-	TGTGCCAGCAGCTTAATAATTGCAGATACGCAGTATTTT	CASSLIIADTQYF
-	TRBV29-1	TRBJ2-1	14	-	TGCAGCGCCGGGTGGGACTCCCCCTACAATGAGCAGTTCTTC	CSAGWDSPYNEQFF
-	TRBV27	TRBJ2-7	14	-	TGTGCCAGCAGGGCCCGAGGGTTACCCTTAGGGCAGTACTTC	CASRARGLPLGQYF
-	TRBV2	TRBJ2-4	13	-	TGTGCCAGCACCGGACTAGCCAAAAACATTCAGTACTTC	CASTGLAKNIQYF
TRBD2	TRBV11-2	TRBJ2-3	17	-	TGTGCCAGCAGCTTAGGAAGGGCAGCGGGGAAAACTGATACGCAGTATTTT	CASSLGRAAGKTDTQYF
-	TRBV7-8	TRBJ1-1	16	-	TGTGCCAGCAGCTTACGCAGGGTAGCGGACCCCTTTGAAGCTTTCTTT	CASSLRRVADPFEAFF
-	TRBV14	TRBJ1-1	13	few	TGTGCCAGCAGCCAGGACAGAAACACTGAAGCTTTCTTT	CASSQDRNTEAFF
-	TRBV14	TRBJ1-1	14	-	TGTGCCAGCAGCCAAGAATTGGCGAACACTGAAGCTTTCTTT	CASSQELANTEAFF
-	TRBV28	TRBJ2-3	15	-	TGTGCCAGCAGTTTAGGGTCGCAGGGGCGGGATACGCAGTATTTT	CASSLGSQGRDTQYF
-	TRBV5-4	TRBJ2-6	16	-	TGTGCCAGCAGCTTGGTTAGGGGCCTTGGGGCCAACGTCCTGACTTTC	CASSLVRGLGANVLTF
-	TRBV12-3/TRBV12-4	TRBJ2-7	12	-	TGTGCCAGCAGCCCCGGGGGTGGCGAGCAGTACTTC	CASSPGGGEQYF
TRBD1	TRBV7-2	TRBJ1-2	15	-	TGTGCCAGCAGCATAAGACAGGGTGGGAACTATGGCTACACCTTC	CASSIRQGGNYGYTF
-	TRBV28	TRBJ1-1	14	-	TGTGCCAGCAGTCCGCTAGGAAGGGGCACTGAAGCTTTCTTT	CASSPLGRGTEAFF
-	TRBV7-8	TRBJ1-6	13	-	TGTGCCAGCAGACAGGACGGCCGTTCACCCCTCCACTTT	CASRQDGRSPLHF
-	TRBV29-1	TRBJ1-2	11	-	TGCAGCGTGCTTTGGGCCGATGGCTACACCTTC	CSVLWADGYTF
TRBD1	TRBV18	TRBJ2-5	15	-	TGTGCCAGCTCACGCCAGGGGGCGCTTGGGGAGACCCAGTACTTC	CASSRQGALGETQYF
-	TRBV28	TRBJ1-5	16	-	TGTGCCAGCAGTCCTGGGGGGGTGGCGGGCAATCAGCCCCAGCATTTT	CASSPGGVAGNQPQHF
-	TRBV5-8	TRBJ2-4	14	-	TGTGCCAGCAGCTTGATACAGATAGGGGACATTCAGTACTTC	CASSLIQIGDIQYF
TRBD1	TRBV18	TRBJ1-5	13	-	TGTGCCAGCTCAACAGGGGACAATCAGCCCCAGCATTTT	CASSTGDNQPQHF
-	TRBV19	TRBJ1-4	14	-	TGTGCCAGTAGTTTGGGCGGGGGCTCTGAAAAACTGTTTTTT	CASSLGGGSEKLFF
-	TRBV3-1/TRBV3-2	TRBJ2-7	14	few	TGTGCCAGCAGCCAAGAAGCGATATCCTACGAGCAGTACTTC	CASSQEAISYEQYF
-	TRBV28	TRBJ1-1	15	-	TGTGCCAGCAGTCTCCCCTCGGGGGGCGGCACTGAAGCTTTCTTT	CASSLPSGGGTEAFF
-	TRBV7-8	TRBJ1-5	12	few	TGTGCCAGCAGCAAGCTTGATCAGCCCCAGCATTTT	CASSKLDQPQHF
-	TRBV19	TRBJ2-1	12	-	TGTGCCAGCAAAGCGGCAAGTAATGAGCAGTTCTTC	CASKAASNEQFF
-	TRBV7-2	TRBJ2-1	16	-	TGTGCCAGCAGCTTAGCAGCTTACCCCTTAAACAATGAGCAGTTCTTC	CASSLAAYPLNNEQFF
TRBD2	TRBV6-2/TRBV6-3	TRBJ2-1	17	-	TGTGCCAGCAGTTACCCCCGGGAGGGCCTTGGTCGCGATGAGCAGTTCTTC	CASSYPREGLGRDEQFF
-	TRBV4-3	TRBJ1-2	15	-	TGCGCCAGCAGCCAAGATCCAACAGCCAACTATGGCTACACCTTC	CASSQDPTANYGYTF
TRBD2	TRBV7-9	TRBJ2-5	13	-	TGTGCCAGCAGCAATAGCGGGGTAGAGACCCAGTACTTC	CASSNSGVETQYF
-	TRBV14	TRBJ1-2	15	-	TGTGCCAGCAGCCCGAACCAGGGTGGGCAGGGTGGCTACACCTTC	CASSPNQGGQGGYTF
TRBD2	TRBV7-2	TRBJ2-2	14	-	TGTGCCAGCAGCCTTAGCGGGATACCCGGGGAGCTGTTTTTT	CASSLSGIPGELFF
TRBD1	TRBV11-2	TRBJ1-1	14	-	TGTGCCAGCAGCGAAGGGACAGGGGTCACTGAAGCTTTCTTT	CASSEGTGVTEAFF
TRBD2	TRBV16	TRBJ2-7	16	-	TGTGCCAGCAGCCAATCCAGACTAGCCTCCTCCTACGAGCAGTACTTC	CASSQSRLASSYEQYF